These 25 T cell receptor beta chains share one sample of origin, sequenced in a study of T-cell reconstitution after alpha-beta-depleted transplantation in children. This sample's TCRbeta library carried unique molecular identifier barcodes. A single record per CDR3 protein comes from TCRdb applying MiXCR to the PCR reads. The sample includes hundreds of thousands of distinct CDR3 sequences, around a sixth of them seen just once. The sample consisted of PBMCs from the stem cell graft donor, taken from the stem cell graft. These receptors were collected from a human donor who donated a stem cell graft to a child with acute myeloid leukemia.

The chain has TRBV30 and TRBJ2-2; unclear D gene. Germline lookup yields CDR1 GTSNPN and CDR2 SVGIG (reference sequence). Trimming removed 0 bases at V and 5 bases at J, with 7 bases between. CDR3 size: 13 residues. The CDR3 is CAWSVLATGELFF. CDR3 nucleotide sequence: TGTGCCTGGAGTGTACTGGCTACCGGGGAGCTGTTTTTT.

The genes are TRBV7-9 and TRBJ1-2; TRBD1 agrees at 9 bases. CDR3 size: 14 residues. CDR1 is SEHNR and CDR2 is FQNEAQ in the germline V gene (reference sequence). Unmatched junction bases numbered 8, after V lost 5 bases and J lost 7 bases. The CDR3 here is CASSNPGTGSGYTF. The DNA of the CDR3 is TGTGCCAGCAGCAACCCCGGGACAGGGAGTGGCTACACCTTC.

This clonotype has at least ten counts. This chain connects TRBV6-2 or TRBV6-3 to TRBJ2-1, with a tentative D call TRBD1 (6 bases). V was pared by 2 bases and J by 4 bases, with 15 bases between. The CDR3 consists of 16 residues. Per germline, CDR1 MNHEY and CDR2 SVGEGT. The CDR3 bases are TGTGCCAGCAGTTACGGGGGCGCGGGTCATTACAATGAGCAGTTCTTC. Protein sequence: CASSYGGAGHYNEQFF.

This clonotype was found many times. V and J are TRBV6-1 and TRBJ2-5; 10 bases agree with TRBD2. The ends lost 5 bases at V and 5 bases at J; junction bases unmatched: 8. This CDR3 region has 15 residues. Germline V gene lookup returns CDR1 MNHNS and CDR2 SASEGT. CDR3 in DNA: TGTGCCAGCAGTCCGACTAGCGGGTCCGTGGAGACCCAGTACTTC. Its protein is CASSPTSGSVETQYF.

This clonotype was detected many times. V and J are TRBV29-1 and TRBJ2-5, with 9 bases matching TRBD1. The V gene's germline CDR1 is SQVTM and CDR2 ANQGSEA. Trimming at V came to 5 bases and at J to 7 bases, leaving 11 bases not matched to a gene. This CDR3 spans 14 amino acids. DNA of the CDR3: TGCAGCGTTCCACCGGGACAGGGTCAGGGGACCCAGTACTTC. It yields the protein CSVPPGQGQGTQYF. Variable domain in full (rest from reference TRBV29-1 and TRBJ2-5): SAVISQKPSRDICQRGTSLTIQCQVDSQVTMMFWYRQQPGQSLTLIATANQGSEATYESGFVIDKFPISRPNLTFSTLTVSNMSPEDSSIYLCSVPPGQGQGTQYFGPGTRLLVL.

Ten or more counts support this clonotype. This chain links TRBV7-3 with TRBJ2-1; TRBD2 aligns across 7 bases. V gave up 3 bases and J gave up 8 bases; unmatched junction bases: 16. Germline-derived CDR1 and CDR2 are SGHTA and FQGTGA. This CDR3 comprises 17 residues. The CDR3 loop reads CASSLGIRTSSFDEQFF. The CDR3 region has the DNA TGTGCCAGCAGCTTGGGGATCCGGACTAGTAGTTTCGATGAGCAGTTCTTC.

The chain combines TRBV7-9 with TRBJ2-3; 7 nucleotides align to TRBD1. Germline-derived CDR1 and CDR2 are SEHNR and FQNEAQ (reference sequence). The length of the CDR3 is 16 residues. V shed 5 bases and J 2 bases; nucleotides not matched to a gene: 10. The CDR3 is CASSPTGVLYTDTQYF. The CDR3 DNA reads as TGTGCCAGCAGCCCTACAGGGGTCCTTTACACAGATACGCAGTATTTT. Full variable domain (outside the CDR3, taken from reference TRBV7-9 and TRBJ2-3): DTGVSQNPRHKITKRGQNVTFRCDPISEHNRLYWYRQTLGQGPEFLTYFQNEAQLEKSRLLSDRFSAERPKGSFSTLEIQRTEQGDSAMYLCASSPTGVLYTDTQYFGPGTRLTVL.

In its sample, this clonotype was seen a few times. The chain uses TRBV7-9 and TRBJ2-5, with D hard to call. V was shortened by 3 bases and J by 2 bases, with 10 bases between the two germline ends. This CDR3 is 14 amino acids long. The germline V gene has CDR1 SEHNR and CDR2 FQNEAQ (reference sequence). The CDR3 here is CASSLDEKQETQYF. The CDR3 DNA follows: TGTGCCAGCAGCTTGGACGAGAAACAAGAGACCCAGTACTTC.

This clonotype was detected a few times. The V gene is TRBV30, the J gene TRBJ1-2; D is ambiguous. The germline V gene encodes CDR1 GTSNPN and CDR2 SVGIG (reference sequence). V lost 0 bases, J lost 9 bases, and 8 bases lay in between. The CDR3 is made up of 11 amino acids. CDR3 bases: TGTGCCTGGAGTGTCGGGGTGAGCTACACCTTC. This codes for CAWSVGVSYTF. The variable domain in full, completed from reference TRBV30 and TRBJ1-2, reads SQTIHQWPATLVQPVGSPLSLECTVEGTSNPNLYWYRQAAGRGLQLLFYSVGIGQISSEVPQNLSASRPQDRQFILSSKKLLLSDSGFYLCAWSVGVSYTFGSGTRLTVV.

This clonotype was counted only a few times. The V and J genes are TRBV11-1 and TRBJ2-7, with 10 nucleotides matching TRBD1. The CDR3 is made up of 18 amino acids. The germline gives CDR1 SGHAT, CDR2 FQDESV (reference sequence). Trimming at V came to 1 base and at J to 5 bases, leaving 14 bases not matched to a gene. The CDR3 sequence: CASSLDVFGTGVSDEQYF. The CDR3 DNA reads as TGTGCCAGCAGCTTAGATGTTTTCGGGACAGGGGTTAGCGACGAGCAGTACTTC.

This clonotype was picked up many times. This chain uses TRBV6-1 with TRBJ2-3; maybe TRBD2 (6 bases). The CDR3 spans 15 residues. In germline, CDR1 is MNHNS, CDR2 SASEGT. The V gene lost 4 bases and the J gene lost 1 base, with 12 bases spanning the gap. The CDR3 spells CASSAFRRGTDTQYF. DNA for the CDR3: TGTGCCAGCAGTGCGTTTAGGAGGGGCACAGATACGCAGTATTTT.

This clonotype was counted at least ten times. This chain links TRBV5-1 with TRBJ2-1, with D tentatively TRBD1 (5 bases). The CDR3 has 15 amino acids. The germline CDR1 and CDR2 sequences are SGHRS and YFSETQ. V was trimmed by 4 bases and J by 6 bases, leaving 17 bases between them. CDR3 region: CASSTERRQSNEQFF. The CDR3 DNA sequence: TGCGCCAGCAGCACCGAACGGAGACAGTCCAATGAGCAGTTCTTC.

The chain has TRBV12-3 or TRBV12-4 and TRBJ2-7; D is unclear. The CDR3 is made up of 13 amino acids. With 8 bases removed from V and 1 base from J, the gap between germline ends came to 12 bases. In DNA form, the CDR3 reads TGTGCCAGCGGCCACGGCAATTCCTACGAGCAGTACTTC. Its protein is CASGHGNSYEQYF.

Only a few counts were recorded for this clonotype. The chain links TRBV7-9 to TRBJ1-2; no clear D gene. Trimming removed 5 bases from V and 5 bases from J, with 12 bases in between. CDR1 is SEHNR, CDR2 FQNEAQ, per germline (reference sequence). This CDR3 spans 13 amino acids. The CDR3 loop reads CASSPAGVYGYTF. The DNA of the CDR3 is TGTGCCAGCAGCCCCGCCGGGGTTTATGGCTACACCTTC.

Concerning this clonotype itself: Just one base apart from a much larger clone, this may be a read error. The chain is built from TRBV20-1 and TRBJ2-1; D is possibly TRBD1 (6 bases). V gave up 1 base and J gave up 8 bases, with 12 bases separating them. Germline V gene data show CDR1 as DFQATT and CDR2 as SNEGSKA (reference sequence). The CDR3 totals 13 residues. For the CDR3, the DNA is TGCAGTGCTAGAGGCCGTCACAGGGATGAGCAGTTCTTC. Translated: CSARGRHRDEQFF.

This clonotype has only a few counts. This rearrangement joins TRBV27 to TRBJ1-2; TRBD1 is a possible D gene (6 bases). The CDR3 runs 16 residues. With 6 bases removed from V and 0 bases from J, the gap between germline ends came to 17 bases. CDR1 MNHEY and CDR2 SMNVEV come from the germline V gene (reference sequence). The CDR3 sequence: CASSRSNRETNYGYTF. CDR3 nucleotide sequence: TGTGCCAGCAGCCGGTCAAACAGGGAAACTAACTATGGCTACACCTTC.

This clonotype was recorded many times. The chain recombines TRBV29-1 with TRBJ2-2; 8 positions match TRBD1. Germline trimming cut 7 bases from V and 3 bases from J; bases unmatched to any gene: 4. Germline assignment: CDR1 SQVTM and CDR2 ANQGSEA. The CDR3 loop spans 13 amino acids. This CDR3 is CSAETGDTGELFF. In DNA, the CDR3 is TGCAGCGCAGAGACAGGGGACACCGGGGAGCTGTTTTTT.

The chain employs TRBV28 and TRBJ1-6; D is ambiguous. The CDR3 contains 12 residues. Trimming left V 7 bases short and J 7 bases short, with 8 bases between. Germline V gives CDR1 MDHEN, CDR2 SYDVKM. The CDR3 region is CASTSGNSPLHF. The DNA of the CDR3 is TGTGCCAGCACCTCGGGGAATTCACCCCTCCACTTT.

This clonotype appeared many times. This chain links TRBV20-1 with TRBJ1-3, with D unclear. V lost 2 bases to trimming and J lost 0 bases, with 11 bases between them. The CDR3 extends over 15 amino acids. Germline lookup yields CDR1 DFQATT and CDR2 SNEGSKA (reference sequence). CDR3 sequence reads: CSARLDWISGNTIYF. The CDR3 region has the DNA TGCAGTGCTAGACTCGACTGGATCTCTGGAAACACCATATATTTT.

This clonotype was recorded a few times. The chain recombines TRBV5-1 with TRBJ2-1, with D possibly matching TRBD1 (6 bases). CDR1 is SGHRS, CDR2 YFSETQ, per germline. Trimming cost V 2 bases and J 0 bases, with 15 bases left between them. CDR3 length: 17 amino acids. CDR3 bases: TGCGCCAGCAGCTTAACAGGGCTGTTGAGCTCCTACAATGAGCAGTTCTTC. This gives the protein CASSLTGLLSSYNEQFF.

The gene calls are TRBV2 and TRBJ2-7; D not resolved. CDR1 and CDR2 from the germline V gene are SNHLY and FYNNEI. CDR3 length equals 13 residues. V shed 5 bases and J shed 0 bases, with 8 bases lying between them. CDR3 sequence reads: CASSRPSSYEQYV. The CDR3 nucleotides read TGTGCCAGCAGTCGGCCGAGCTCCTACGAGCAGTACGTC.

The table lists this clonotype with a count of one. Without the conserved terminal phenylalanine or tryptophan, this CDR3 likely stems from a read error. Written as DNA, the CDR3 is TGTGCCATCGCGGGGGCCGACCAAGAGACCCAGTACTTA. Translating it yields CAIAGADQETQYL. The chain links TRBV28 to TRBJ2-5, with D perhaps TRBD2 (7 bases). V lost 10 bases, J lost 0 bases, and 12 bases lay in between. Germline CDR1 is MDHEN and CDR2 is SYDVKM. The length of the CDR3 is 13 residues.

This clonotype was observed a handful of times. Here the CDR3 reads CASRPEPSYNEQFF. DNA for the CDR3: TGCGCCAGCAGGCCCGAACCCTCCTACAATGAGCAGTTCTTC. This rearrangement joins TRBV5-1 to TRBJ2-1; D is uncertain. This CDR3 is 14 amino acids long. Trimming stripped 5 bases from V and 0 bases from J, with 9 bases between. The germline V gene encodes CDR1 SGHRS and CDR2 YFSETQ.

This clonotype was seen repeatedly, ten times or more. The J gene is TRBJ2-7, the V gene TRBV29-1; D is perhaps TRBD1 (5 bases). CDR3 length: 13 amino acids. The germline V gene has CDR1 SQVTM and CDR2 ANQGSEA. V was shortened by 2 bases and J by 3 bases, with 11 bases between the two germline ends. In nucleotides, the CDR3 is TGCAGCGTTGAACCCGACAGTGGCTACGAGCAGTACTTC. Its protein is CSVEPDSGYEQYF.

This clonotype was seen at least ten times. V usage is TRBV20-1 and J usage is TRBJ2-1, with 12 bases identical to TRBD2. V dropped 5 bases and J dropped 3; count of bases not matched to a gene: 2. The CDR3 totals 14 residues. Germline CDR1 DFQATT, CDR2 SNEGSKA (reference sequence). CDR3 in amino acids: CSARTSGVYNEQFF. In nucleotides, the CDR3 is TGCAGTGCTCGGACTAGCGGGGTCTACAATGAGCAGTTCTTC.